Described below is a single T cell receptor beta chain sequence and its context. These data belong to a study of blood T cell repertoires in COVID-19. Study background: Samples came from the United States, Italy and Spain, spanning acute and convalescent COVID-19. Nucleic acid was either cDNA or gDNA, and it came from T cells, B-cell-depleted T cells, or PBMCs.

Per the original methods: Reference gene primer amplification gave estimated nucleated cell counts. The table came from immunoSEQ multiplex PCR; TCRdb's copy has only in-frame clones and leaves some out. The D gene and trimming were derived from the DNA, and the V and J assignments and clone size from that table. In the table there are 260,000 or so clones, around 82% of which are singletons. V was pared by 5 bases and J by 2 bases, with 13 bases between. Germline V lookup: CDR1 LNHDA, CDR2 SQIVND (reference sequence). This CDR3 contains 14 residues. Sequenced sample: peripheral blood. V is TRBV19 and J is TRBJ2-7; tentative D call: TRBD1 (5 bases). The receptor's source is a woman in her seventies with acute or convalescent COVID-19. The CDR3 DNA sequence: TGTGCCAGTAGTGATCAGGGATTCCCCTACGAGCAGTACTTC. Its translation is CASSDQGFPYEQYF. The whole variable domain, filled in from reference TRBV19 and TRBJ2-7, reads DGGITQSPKYLFRKEGQNVTLSCEQNLNHDAMYWYRQDPGQGLRLIYYSQIVNDFQKGDIAEGYSVSREKKESFPLTVTSAQKNPTAFYLCASSDQGFPYEQYFGPGTRLTVT.